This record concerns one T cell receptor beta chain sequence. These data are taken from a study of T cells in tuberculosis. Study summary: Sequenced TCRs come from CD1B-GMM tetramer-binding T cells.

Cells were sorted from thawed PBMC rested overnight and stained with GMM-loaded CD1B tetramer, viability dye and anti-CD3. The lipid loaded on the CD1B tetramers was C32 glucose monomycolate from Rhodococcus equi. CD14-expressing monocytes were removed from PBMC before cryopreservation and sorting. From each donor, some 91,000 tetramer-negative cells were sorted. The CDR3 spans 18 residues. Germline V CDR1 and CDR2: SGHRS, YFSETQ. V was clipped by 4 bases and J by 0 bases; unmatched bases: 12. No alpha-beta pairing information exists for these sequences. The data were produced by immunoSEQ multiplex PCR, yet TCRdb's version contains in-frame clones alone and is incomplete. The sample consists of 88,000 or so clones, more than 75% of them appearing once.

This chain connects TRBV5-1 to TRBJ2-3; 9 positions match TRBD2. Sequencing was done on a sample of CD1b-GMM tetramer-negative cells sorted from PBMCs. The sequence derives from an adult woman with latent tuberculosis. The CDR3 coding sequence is TGCGCCAGCAGCCCGGGGGCCGGCGGGGGGGCGAGCACAGATACGCAGTATTTT. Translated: CASSPGAGGGASTDTQYF.